This is a list of T cell receptor beta chains from one sample in a study of T cell responses to AZD1222 COVID-19 vaccine. Here immunoSEQ multiplex PCR was the method, and the copy in TCRdb shows in-frame clones only, minus some. The table records roughly 40,000 clones, around 88% of them present only once. The material was peripheral blood, obtained 28 days after the second AZD1222 dose. The receptors come from an adult who received the AZD1222 COVID-19 vaccine. Each CDR3 is given with its conserved first and last residue. A D gene is named only where the DNA matches it firmly. Not every row has a clone size; where given, it reads once, few, many or a size class.

clone size	D gene	V gene	J gene	CDR3 protein	CDR3 DNA
once	-	TRBV10-3	TRBJ1-6	CATRGAGYNSPLHF	TGTGCCACCAGAGGGGCGGGATATAATTCACCCCTCCACTTT
-	-	TRBV5-8	TRBJ1-5	CASSLPDQPQHF	TGTGCCAGCAGCCTCCCTGATCAGCCCCAGCATTTT
-	-	TRBV23-1	TRBJ1-3	CASSQGLPPVGNTIYF	TGCGCCAGCAGTCAGGGACTCCCTCCGGTTGGAAACACCATATATTTT
-	-	TRBV30	TRBJ2-5	CAWSVSGQPLRTQYF	TGTGCCTGGAGTGTCAGCGGGCAACCCTTGAGGACCCAGTACTTC
-	TRBD2	TRBV27	TRBJ2-7	CASSLGLASYEQYF	TGTGCCAGCAGTCTCGGACTAGCGAGCTACGAGCAGTACTTC
-	-	TRBV9	TRBJ2-3	CASSSNSLQGSVSSTDTQYF	TGTGCCAGCAGCTCAAACTCCCTCCAGGGCTCTGTAAGCTCCACAGATACGCAGTATTTT
-	-	TRBV29-1	TRBJ1-3	CSVSGYESGNTIYF	TGCAGCGTTTCAGGGTATGAGTCTGGAAACACCATATATTTT
-	-	TRBV28	TRBJ1-2	CASSSGSSGYGYTF	TGTGCCAGCAGTTCCGGGTCCTCGGGCTATGGCTACACCTTC
-	-	TRBV7-9	TRBJ2-3	CASSPGQAGTDTQYF	TGTGCCAGCAGCCCGGGTCAAGCTGGCACAGATACGCAGTATTTT
medium-sized	-	TRBV6-6	TRBJ2-7	CASSYSGRSDEQYF	TGTGCCAGCAGTTACTCAGGGAGGTCCGACGAGCAGTACTTC
-	TRBD1	TRBV6-5	TRBJ1-5	CASSLDRGNDQPQHF	TGTGCCAGCAGCCTTGACAGGGGTAACGATCAGCCCCAGCATTTT
-	TRBD2	TRBV7-6	TRBJ2-1	CASSFGGLAGTEQFF	TGTGCCAGCAGCTTCGGGGGACTAGCGGGAACTGAGCAGTTCTTC
-	-	TRBV3-1/TRBV3-2	TRBJ1-1	CASSQDPPGWTEAFF	TGTGCCAGCAGCCAAGATCCGCCAGGGTGGACTGAAGCTTTCTTT
once	-	TRBV19	TRBJ1-1	CASSIEGTRAFF	TGTGCCAGTAGTATAGAAGGCACCCGTGCTTTCTTT